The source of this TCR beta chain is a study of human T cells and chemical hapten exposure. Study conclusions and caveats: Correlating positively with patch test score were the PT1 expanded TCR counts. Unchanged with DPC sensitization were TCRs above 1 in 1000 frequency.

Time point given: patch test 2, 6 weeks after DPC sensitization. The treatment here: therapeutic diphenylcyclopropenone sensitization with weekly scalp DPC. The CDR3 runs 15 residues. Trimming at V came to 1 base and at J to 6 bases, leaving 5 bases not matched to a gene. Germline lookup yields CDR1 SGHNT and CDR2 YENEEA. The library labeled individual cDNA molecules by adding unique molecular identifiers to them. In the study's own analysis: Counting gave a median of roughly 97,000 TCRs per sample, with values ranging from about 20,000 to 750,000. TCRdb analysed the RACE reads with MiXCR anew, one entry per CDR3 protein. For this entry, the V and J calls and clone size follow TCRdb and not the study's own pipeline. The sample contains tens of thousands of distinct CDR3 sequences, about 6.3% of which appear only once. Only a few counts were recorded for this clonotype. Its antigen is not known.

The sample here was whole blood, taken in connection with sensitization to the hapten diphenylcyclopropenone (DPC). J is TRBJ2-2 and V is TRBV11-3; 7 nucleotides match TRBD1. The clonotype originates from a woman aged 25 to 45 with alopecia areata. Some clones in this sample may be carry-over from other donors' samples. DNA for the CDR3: TGTGCCAGCAGCTTAGGACGAGGGACAGCCGGGGAGCTGTTTTTT. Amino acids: CASSLGRGTAGELFF.